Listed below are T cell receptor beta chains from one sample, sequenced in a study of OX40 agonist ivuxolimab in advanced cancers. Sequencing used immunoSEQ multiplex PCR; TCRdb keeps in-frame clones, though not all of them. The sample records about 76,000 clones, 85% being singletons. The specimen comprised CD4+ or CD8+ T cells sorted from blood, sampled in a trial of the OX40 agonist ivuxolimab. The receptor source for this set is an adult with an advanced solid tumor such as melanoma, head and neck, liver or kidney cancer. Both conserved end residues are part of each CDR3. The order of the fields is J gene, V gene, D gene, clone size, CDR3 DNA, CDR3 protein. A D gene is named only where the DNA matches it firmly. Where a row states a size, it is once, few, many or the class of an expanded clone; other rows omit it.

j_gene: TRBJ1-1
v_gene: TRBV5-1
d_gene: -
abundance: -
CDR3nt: TGCGCCAGCAGCGCAGAACCAGAGACCACTGAAGCTTTCTTT
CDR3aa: CASSAEPETTEAFF

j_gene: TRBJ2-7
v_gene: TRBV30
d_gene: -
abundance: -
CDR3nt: TGTGCCTGGACGGGGCGAAATCGGACCTACGAGCAGTACTTC
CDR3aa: CAWTGRNRTYEQYF

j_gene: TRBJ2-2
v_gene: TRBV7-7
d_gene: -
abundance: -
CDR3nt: TGTGCCAGCAGCAGGGGGTACCCGAACACCGGGGAGCTGTTTTTT
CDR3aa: CASSRGYPNTGELFF

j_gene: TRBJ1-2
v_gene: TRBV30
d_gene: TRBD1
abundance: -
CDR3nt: TGTGCCTGGAGTGTACTTGCCGGACAGGGGGTAATGGGCGGCTACACCTTC
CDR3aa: CAWSVLAGQGVMGGYTF

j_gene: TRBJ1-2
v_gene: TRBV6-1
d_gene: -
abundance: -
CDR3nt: TGTGCCAGCAGGAAAACTGAGGGGCAGGGCTATGGCTACACCTTC
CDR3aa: CASRKTEGQGYGYTF

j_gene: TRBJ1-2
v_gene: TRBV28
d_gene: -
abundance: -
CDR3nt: TGTGCCAGCAGGGGGTTAGGGCGTACCGGTAGCTACACCTTC
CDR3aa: CASRGLGRTGSYTF

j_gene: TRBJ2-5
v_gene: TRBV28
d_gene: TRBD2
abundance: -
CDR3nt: TGTGCCAGCAGTCCCCGGGGGGGGAGAGAGACCCAGTACTTC
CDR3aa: CASSPRGGRETQYF

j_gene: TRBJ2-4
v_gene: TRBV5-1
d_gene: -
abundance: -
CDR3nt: TGCGCCAGCAGCTTGGCAGGGGCCAAAAACATTCAGTACTTC
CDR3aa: CASSLAGAKNIQYF

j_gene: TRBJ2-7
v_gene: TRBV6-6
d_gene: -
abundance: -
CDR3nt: TGTGCCAGCAGTTACTCCCTGAAGGATGGCTACGAGCAGTACTTC
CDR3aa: CASSYSLKDGYEQYF

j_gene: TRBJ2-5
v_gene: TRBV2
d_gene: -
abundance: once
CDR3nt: TGTGCCAGCACCGAAACTAGAGGAGAGACCCAGTACTTC
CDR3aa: CASTETRGETQYF

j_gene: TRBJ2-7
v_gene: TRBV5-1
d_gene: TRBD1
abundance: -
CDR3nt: TGCGCCAGCAGTCGTGGACAGGACGAGCAGTACTTC
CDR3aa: CASSRGQDEQYF

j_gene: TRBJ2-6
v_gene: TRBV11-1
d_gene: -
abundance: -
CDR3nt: TGTGCCAGCGGCAGTGAGACGGGCAGCTCTGGGGCCAACGTCCTGACTTTC
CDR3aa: CASGSETGSSGANVLTF

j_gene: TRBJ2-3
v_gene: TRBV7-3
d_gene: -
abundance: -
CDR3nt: TGTGCCAGCAGCTTAGGAGCTAGCAAGATCACAGATACGCAGTATTTT
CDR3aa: CASSLGASKITDTQYF

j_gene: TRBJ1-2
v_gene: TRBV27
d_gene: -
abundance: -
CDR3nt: TGTGCCAGCAGGATGCCCCGAGGGGAAGGCTACACCTTC
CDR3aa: CASRMPRGEGYTF

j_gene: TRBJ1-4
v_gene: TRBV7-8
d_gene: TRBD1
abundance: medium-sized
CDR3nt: TGTGCCAGCAGCTTACCCGGGACAGGGGAGTTGAAACTGTTTTTT
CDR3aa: CASSLPGTGELKLFF

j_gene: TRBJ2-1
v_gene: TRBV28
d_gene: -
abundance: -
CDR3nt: TGTGCCAGCAGTTTATTAGGGGGGGGACCCTACAATGAGCAGTTCTTC
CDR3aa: CASSLLGGGPYNEQFF

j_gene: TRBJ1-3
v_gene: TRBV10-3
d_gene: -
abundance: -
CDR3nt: TGTGCCACCAGGGAAGGAGGGACCGGAAACACCATATATTTT
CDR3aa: CATREGGTGNTIYF

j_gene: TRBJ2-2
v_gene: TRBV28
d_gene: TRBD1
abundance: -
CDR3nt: TGTGCCAGCAGTTCTATGACAGGGGGCGACCTTTCGAACACCGGGGAGCTGTTTTTT
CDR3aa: CASSSMTGGDLSNTGELFF

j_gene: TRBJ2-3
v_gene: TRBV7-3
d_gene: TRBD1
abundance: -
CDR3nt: TGTGCCAGCAGCTTAATGGGGACAGGGAAGGATACGCAGTATTTT
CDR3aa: CASSLMGTGKDTQYF

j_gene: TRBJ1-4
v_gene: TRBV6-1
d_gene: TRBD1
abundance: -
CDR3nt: TGTGCCAGCAGTGAACCCCAGGGGGCATGGCCTAATGAAAAACTGTTTTTT
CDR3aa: CASSEPQGAWPNEKLFF

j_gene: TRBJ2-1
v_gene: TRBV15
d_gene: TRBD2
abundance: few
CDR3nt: TGTGCCACCAGCAGAGATAGAACTAGCGGGAGGTACAATGAGCAGTTCTTC
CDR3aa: CATSRDRTSGRYNEQFF

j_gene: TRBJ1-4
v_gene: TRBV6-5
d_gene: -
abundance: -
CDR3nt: TGTGCCAGCAGTCCACGGACCGTTAATGAAAAACTGTTTTTT
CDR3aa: CASSPRTVNEKLFF

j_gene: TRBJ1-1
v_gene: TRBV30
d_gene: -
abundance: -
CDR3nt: TGTGCCTGGAGTGGAGACACGAACACTGAAGCTTTCTTT
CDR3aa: CAWSGDTNTEAFF

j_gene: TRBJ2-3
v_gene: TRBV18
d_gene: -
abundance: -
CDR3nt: TGTGCCAGCTCATCTGGGGCCGGAAAAGATACGCAGTATTTT
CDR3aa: CASSSGAGKDTQYF

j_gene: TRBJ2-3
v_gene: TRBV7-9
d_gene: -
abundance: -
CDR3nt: TGTGCCAGCAGCTTAAACAGCGCACGCACAGATACGCAGTATTTT
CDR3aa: CASSLNSARTDTQYF

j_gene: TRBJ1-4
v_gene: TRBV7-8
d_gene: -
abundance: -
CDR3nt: TGTGCCAGCAGCTTAGGCCCGGGGGATGGTGAAAAACTGTTTTTT
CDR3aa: CASSLGPGDGEKLFF

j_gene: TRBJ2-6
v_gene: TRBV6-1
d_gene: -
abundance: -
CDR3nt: TGTGCCAGCGAGTTCTCTGGGGCCAACGTCCTGACTTTC
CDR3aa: CASEFSGANVLTF

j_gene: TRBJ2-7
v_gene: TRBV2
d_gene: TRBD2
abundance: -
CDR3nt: TGTGCCAGCAGTGGTCAGCTAGCGGCCGAGCAGTACTTC
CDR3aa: CASSGQLAAEQYF

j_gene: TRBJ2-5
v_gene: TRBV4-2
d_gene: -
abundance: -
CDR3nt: TGTGCCAGCAGCCAAGATGGGGAGACTAGAGAGACCCAGTACTTC
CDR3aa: CASSQDGETRETQYF

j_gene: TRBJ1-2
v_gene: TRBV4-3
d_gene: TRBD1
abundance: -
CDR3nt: TGCGCCAGCAGCCCCGGACAGGGAATATATGGCTACACCTTC
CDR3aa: CASSPGQGIYGYTF

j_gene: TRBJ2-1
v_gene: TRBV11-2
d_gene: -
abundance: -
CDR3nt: TGTGCCAGCAGCGCCAAATTCCCGTTTGAGCAGTTCTTC
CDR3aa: CASSAKFPFEQFF

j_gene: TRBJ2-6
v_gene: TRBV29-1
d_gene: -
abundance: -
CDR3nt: TGCAGCGTTTTACAAGCCTCTGGGGCCAACGTCCTGACTTTC
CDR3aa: CSVLQASGANVLTF

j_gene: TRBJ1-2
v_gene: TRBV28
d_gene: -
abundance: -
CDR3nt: TGTGCCAGCAGTTTATTCGGGGGGGACTATGGCTACACCTTC
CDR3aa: CASSLFGGDYGYTF

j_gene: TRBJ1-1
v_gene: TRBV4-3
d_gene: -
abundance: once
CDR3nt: TGCGCCAGCAGCCAAGATACAAGGAGTGAAGCTTTCTTT
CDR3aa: CASSQDTRSEAFF

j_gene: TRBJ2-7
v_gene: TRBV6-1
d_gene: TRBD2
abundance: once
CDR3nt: TGTGCCAGCACTGCAGGGAGGGAGGGAGACTACGAGCAGTACTTC
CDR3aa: CASTAGREGDYEQYF

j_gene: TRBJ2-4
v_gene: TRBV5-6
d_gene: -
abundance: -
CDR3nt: TGTGCCAGCAGCTTGTCGGGAGCCAAAAACATTCAGTACTTC
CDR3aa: CASSLSGAKNIQYF

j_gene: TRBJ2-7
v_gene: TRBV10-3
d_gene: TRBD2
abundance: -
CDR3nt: TGTGCCATCAGCCTACTAGGACTAGCGAGATACGAGCAGTACTTC
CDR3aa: CAISLLGLARYEQYF

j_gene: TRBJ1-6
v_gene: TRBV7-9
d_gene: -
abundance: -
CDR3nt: TGTGCCAGCAGCTTAGAAGGGACTATGAGTGATTCACCCCTCCACTTT
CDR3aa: CASSLEGTMSDSPLHF

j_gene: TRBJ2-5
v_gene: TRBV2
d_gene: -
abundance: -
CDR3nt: TGTGCCAGCAGCATCCTGGGGGAAGAGACCCAGTACTTC
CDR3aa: CASSILGEETQYF

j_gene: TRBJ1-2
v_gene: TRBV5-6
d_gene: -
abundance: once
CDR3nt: TGTGCCAGCAGCTTGATAGGGGACAACTATGGCTACACCTTC
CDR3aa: CASSLIGDNYGYTF

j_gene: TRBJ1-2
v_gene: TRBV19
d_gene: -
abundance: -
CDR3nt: TGTGCCAGTAGTCTAACAGGGACGCCTAACTATGGCTACACCTTC
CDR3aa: CASSLTGTPNYGYTF

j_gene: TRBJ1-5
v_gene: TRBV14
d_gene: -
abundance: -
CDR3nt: TGTGCCAGCAGCCGCCAGGACCAGCCCCAGCATTTT
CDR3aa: CASSRQDQPQHF

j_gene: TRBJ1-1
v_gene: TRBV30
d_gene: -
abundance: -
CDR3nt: TGTGCCTGGAGTCCCGGAGGGGGGGCTGTGGCTTTCTTT
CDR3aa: CAWSPGGGAVAFF

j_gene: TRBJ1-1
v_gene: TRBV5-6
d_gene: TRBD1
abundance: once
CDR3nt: TGTGCCAGCAGCCGTCGACAGGGGCTAGTAACCGCTTTCTTT
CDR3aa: CASSRRQGLVTAFF

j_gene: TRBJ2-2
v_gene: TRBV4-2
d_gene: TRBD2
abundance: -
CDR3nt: TGTGCCAGCAGCCCTGGACTAGCGGGAGGATCTTCCACCGGGGAGCTGTTTTTT
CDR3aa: CASSPGLAGGSSTGELFF

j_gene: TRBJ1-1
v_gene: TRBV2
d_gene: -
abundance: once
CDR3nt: TGTGCCGGGTCGACAGATTGGGCGGGTGGCACTGAAGCTTTCTTT
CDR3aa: CAGSTDWAGGTEAFF

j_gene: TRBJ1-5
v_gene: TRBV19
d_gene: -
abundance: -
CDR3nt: TGTGCCAGTAGTATAGAGGGACGGCGGAGAGGTCAGCCCCAGCATTTT
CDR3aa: CASSIEGRRRGQPQHF

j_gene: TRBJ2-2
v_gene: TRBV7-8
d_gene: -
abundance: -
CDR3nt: TGTGCCAGCAGCCCTATGACAGACACCGGGGAGCTGTTTTTT
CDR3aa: CASSPMTDTGELFF

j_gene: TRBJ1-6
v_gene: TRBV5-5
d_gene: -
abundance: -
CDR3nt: TGTGCCAGCAGGTTAGGGACGGGAGTAAATTCACCCCTCCACTTT
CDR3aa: CASRLGTGVNSPLHF

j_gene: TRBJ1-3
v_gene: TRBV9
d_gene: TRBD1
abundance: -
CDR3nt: TGTGCCAGCAGCTTCTCATTACAGGGGGGTGGTGGAAACACCATATATTTT
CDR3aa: CASSFSLQGGGGNTIYF

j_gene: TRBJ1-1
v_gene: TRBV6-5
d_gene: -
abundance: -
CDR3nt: TGTGCCAGCATCCGGGACACTAACACTGAAGCTTTCTTT
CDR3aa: CASIRDTNTEAFF

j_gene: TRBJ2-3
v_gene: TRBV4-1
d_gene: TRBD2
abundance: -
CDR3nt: TGCGCCAGCAGCCAACCAGAGCGGGAGTGGGCAGATACGCAGTATTTT
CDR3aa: CASSQPEREWADTQYF

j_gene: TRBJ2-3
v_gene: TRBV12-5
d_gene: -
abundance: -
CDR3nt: TGTGCTAGTGGTTTGGGGCCTCCCTCGGATACGCAGTATTTT
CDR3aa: CASGLGPPSDTQYF

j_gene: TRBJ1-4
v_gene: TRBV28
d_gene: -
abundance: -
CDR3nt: TGTGCCAGCGTCCAAATGGGGTCTGCAACTAATGAAAAACTGTTTTTT
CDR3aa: CASVQMGSATNEKLFF

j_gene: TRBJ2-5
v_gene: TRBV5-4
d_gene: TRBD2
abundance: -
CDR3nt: TGTGCCAGCAAGAGGACCGGAGCGGGGGGGCTGGAGGACCAGTACTTC
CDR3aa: CASKRTGAGGLEDQYF

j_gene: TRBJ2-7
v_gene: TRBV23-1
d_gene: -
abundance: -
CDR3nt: TGCGCCAGCAGTCAATCGCAGTTAAAGTTAGTAGACAAGCAGTACTTC
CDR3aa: CASSQSQLKLVDKQYF

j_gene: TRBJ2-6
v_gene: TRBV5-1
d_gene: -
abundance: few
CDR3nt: TGCGCCAGCAGATCCACAGGGACCAGCTCTGGGGCCAACGTCCTGACTTTC
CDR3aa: CASRSTGTSSGANVLTF

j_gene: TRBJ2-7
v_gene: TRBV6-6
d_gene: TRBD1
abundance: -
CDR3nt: TGTGCCAGCAGCCTGGACAGGGTCTCCTACGAGCAGTACTTC
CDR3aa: CASSLDRVSYEQYF

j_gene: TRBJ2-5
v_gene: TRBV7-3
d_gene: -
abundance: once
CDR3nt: TGTGCCAGCAGCCTCGGGACGGGACAAGAGACCCAGTACTTC
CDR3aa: CASSLGTGQETQYF

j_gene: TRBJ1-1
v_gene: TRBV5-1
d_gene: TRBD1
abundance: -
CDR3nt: TGCGCCAGCAGATCGGGTAACAGGGGGCACACTGAAGCTTTCTTT
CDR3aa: CASRSGNRGHTEAFF